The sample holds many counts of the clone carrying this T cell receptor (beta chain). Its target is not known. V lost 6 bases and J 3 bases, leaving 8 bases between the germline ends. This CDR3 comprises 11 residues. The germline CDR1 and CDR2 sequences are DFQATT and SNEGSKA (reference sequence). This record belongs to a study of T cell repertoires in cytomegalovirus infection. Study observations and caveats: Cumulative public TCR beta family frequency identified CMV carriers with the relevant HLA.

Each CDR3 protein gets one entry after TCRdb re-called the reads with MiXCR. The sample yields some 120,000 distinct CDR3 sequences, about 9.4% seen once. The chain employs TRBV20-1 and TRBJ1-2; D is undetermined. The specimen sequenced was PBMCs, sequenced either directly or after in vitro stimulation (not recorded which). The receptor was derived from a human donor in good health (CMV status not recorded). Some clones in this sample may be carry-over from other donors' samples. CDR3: CSAPADYGYTF. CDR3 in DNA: TGCAGTGCCCCGGCGGACTATGGCTACACCTTC.